The clone carrying this TCR beta chain was observed at least ten times. This entry belongs to a study of T cells after posttransplantation cyclophosphamide. The CDR3 consists of 13 residues. Germline V gene data show CDR1 as MNHNS and CDR2 as SASEGT. Trimming took 10 bases from V and 0 from J, leaving 12 bases between them. Using immunoSEQ multiplex PCR, the repertoire was profiled, and TCRdb retains in-frame clones only, with some absent. Observed in the sample are 35,000 to 45,000 clones, none of them singletons. The sequencing sample was made of PBMCs. This TCR derives from a man aged 40-49 years in good health, CMV-negative, and a related stem cell transplant donor. V gene TRBV6-1 combines with J gene TRBJ1-1; no firm D call. The CDR3 nucleotides read TGTGCCACGGCTGAACGGGTGAACACTGAAGCTTTCTTT. Protein sequence: CATAERVNTEAFF.